The entry below gives a single T cell receptor beta chain sequence along with its context. Antigen unknown. Germline CDR1 reads LGHNA; CDR2 reads YSLEER. The CDR3 totals 16 residues. Trimming removed 4 bases from V and 7 bases from J; junction bases left unmatched: 10. Together with a sample-barcoded 5' primer, a J-beta primer mix was included in a second PCR lasting about 7 to 12 cycles. With 12 random nucleotides, a template-switch adaptor tagged each individual cDNA molecule. TCRdb itself ran the 5' RACE reads through MiXCR, one entry per CDR3 protein. The sample lists approximately 1.5 million distinct CDR3 sequences, approximately 39% occurring once. The data originate from a study of blood T cells in healthy people across ages. Whole-study findings and limits: The diversity estimates, figures obtained from one million T cells, were considered underestimates. Roughly linear age-related decline in beta diversity appeared, significant by age approximately 40. Possibly, changes in expanded clonotypes were confounded because donor CMV status was unknown.

Sample: blood. The sequence was collected from a young woman in good health. The rearrangement joins TRBV4-3 to TRBJ1-6; 7 bases fit TRBD1. The CDR3 bases are TGCGCCAGCAGCCCGACCGACAGGGATCTCAATTCACCCCTCCACTTT. It codes for CASSPTDRDLNSPLHF.